Listed below are T cell receptor beta chains from one sample, sequenced in a study of CD8+ T cells in alopecia areata. Sequencing used immunoSEQ multiplex PCR; TCRdb keeps in-frame clones, though not all of them. The sample has 110,000 or so clones; approximately 58% are singletons. Material: CD4+ T cells sorted from blood. Receptors originate from a human donor in good health. CDR3s include the opening cysteine and the closing phenylalanine or tryptophan. The order of the fields is V gene, J gene, clone size, D gene, CDR3 protein, CDR3 DNA. D genes are given only for firm matches. Some rows mark clone size as missing; the rest say once, few, many or name a class of expanded clone.

>TRBV7-8|TRBJ2-2|NA|TRBD2
CASSPTAGGSGGELFF
TGTGCCAGCAGCCCCACGGCGGGGGGGAGTGGCGGGGAGCTGTTTTTT
>TRBV28|TRBJ2-1|few|NA
CASSFGLGEQFF
TGTGCCAGCAGTTTCGGGCTGGGGGAGCAGTTCTTC
>TRBV2|TRBJ2-4|NA|TRBD1
CASSDPGGLSKNIQYF
TGTGCCAGCAGTGACCCAGGGGGCTTGTCCAAAAACATTCAGTACTTC
>TRBV2|TRBJ2-1|NA|TRBD1
CASRDRGHNEQFF
TGTGCCAGCCGGGACAGGGGGCACAATGAGCAGTTCTTC
>TRBV30|TRBJ1-2|NA|TRBD1
CAWSRRQGGGYTF
TGTGCCTGGAGTCGGAGACAGGGAGGGGGCTACACCTTC
>TRBV6-5|TRBJ2-1|NA|NA
CASSYGTGEQFF
TGTGCCAGCAGTTACGGCACAGGGGAGCAGTTCTTC
>TRBV11-1|TRBJ2-7|NA|NA
CASSSTELGSYEQYF
TGTGCCAGCAGCTCGACTGAATTAGGGTCCTACGAGCAGTACTTC
>TRBV30|TRBJ1-1|NA|TRBD1
CAWSVRGTANTEAFF
TGTGCCTGGAGTGTACGGGGGACAGCGAACACTGAAGCTTTCTTT
>TRBV14|TRBJ2-1|NA|TRBD2
CASRLAGGPGEQFF
TGTGCCAGCCGACTAGCGGGGGGGCCCGGTGAGCAGTTCTTC
>TRBV10-3|TRBJ2-5|NA|NA
CAIGRVESETQYF
TGTGCCATCGGCCGGGTCGAGTCGGAGACCCAGTACTTC
>TRBV29-1|TRBJ2-1|NA|NA
CSVDRHDRNNEQFF
TGCAGCGTTGATAGGCATGACAGGAACAATGAGCAGTTCTTC
>TRBV6-1|TRBJ1-2|NA|TRBD1
CASSPDRESGYTF
TGTGCCAGCAGTCCGGACAGGGAGAGTGGCTACACCTTC
>TRBV6-1|TRBJ1-1|NA|NA
CASSDLEWVSEAFF
TGTGCCAGCAGTGACCTTGAGTGGGTCTCTGAAGCTTTCTTT
>TRBV13|TRBJ2-1|NA|TRBD2
CASSLRAGDEQFF
TGTGCCAGCAGCTTACGAGCGGGGGATGAGCAGTTCTTC
>TRBV2|TRBJ2-1|NA|NA
CATSLEVGDKFF
TGTGCCACTTCCCTGGAAGTGGGCGACAAGTTCTTC
>TRBV9|TRBJ2-1|once|NA
CASSVAGRVNEQFF
TGTGCCAGCAGCGTAGCAGGACGGGTCAATGAGCAGTTCTTC
>TRBV29-1|TRBJ1-2|few|TRBD1
CSVWDRGDYGYTF
TGCAGCGTCTGGGACAGGGGCGACTATGGCTACACCTTC
>TRBV13|TRBJ2-4|NA|NA
CASDGGRENIQYF
TGTGCCAGTGATGGGGGGCGTGAAAACATTCAGTACTTC
>TRBV5-6|TRBJ2-1|NA|NA
CASSLVSGASSYNEQFF
TGTGCCAGCAGCTTGGTCTCTGGGGCCAGCTCCTACAATGAGCAGTTCTTC
>TRBV29-1|TRBJ1-1|few|TRBD1
CSVDDRGNTEAFF
TGCAGCGTTGACGACAGGGGAAACACTGAAGCTTTCTTT
>TRBV7-8|TRBJ2-3|NA|NA
CASSLWIATRLTDTQYF
TGTGCCAGCAGCTTATGGATAGCCACTCGGCTTACAGATACGCAGTATTTT
>TRBV2|TRBJ1-3|NA|NA
CASSESGNTIYF
TGTGCCAGCAGTGAGTCTGGAAACACCATATATTTT
>TRBV28|TRBJ2-5|NA|TRBD2
CASIHGGASETQYF
TGTGCCAGCATCCACGGGGGGGCCTCAGAGACCCAGTACTTC
>TRBV9|TRBJ2-1|NA|NA
CASSPLVGGPYNEQFF
TGTGCCAGCAGCCCTCTGGTGGGGGGTCCCTACAATGAGCAGTTCTTC
>TRBV27|TRBJ1-5|NA|NA
CASSLSPRGRTNQPQHF
TGTGCCAGCAGTTTGTCCCCGAGGGGCAGAACCAATCAGCCCCAGCATTTT
>TRBV7-2|TRBJ2-5|few|NA
CASSQGRLQETQYF
TGTGCCAGCAGCCAAGGACGGCTACAAGAGACCCAGTACTTC
>TRBV7-9|TRBJ2-1|NA|NA
CASSLIMGYNEQFF
TGTGCCAGCAGCTTAATAATGGGGTACAATGAGCAGTTCTTC
>TRBV30|TRBJ2-7|few|TRBD2
CAWSRDYYEQYF
TGTGCCTGGAGCCGGGACTATTACGAGCAGTACTTC
>TRBV27|TRBJ1-6|NA|NA
CASSLRDSPLHF
TGTGCCAGCAGTTTACGAGACTCACCCCTCCACTTT
>TRBV15|TRBJ1-5|NA|NA
CATSTIDQPQHF
TGTGCCACCAGTACTATCGATCAGCCCCAGCATTTT
>TRBV7-7|TRBJ2-3|NA|NA
CASSPGGAADTQYF
TGTGCCAGCAGCCCCGGGGGAGCTGCAGATACGCAGTATTTT
>TRBV27|TRBJ2-1|NA|TRBD1
CASSDTGAPYNEQFF
TGTGCCAGCAGTGATACAGGGGCCCCCTACAATGAGCAGTTCTTC